This TCR beta chain derives from a study of blood T cell repertoires in COVID-19. The overall study: Researchers got acute and convalescent COVID-19 samples from the United States, Italy and Spain.

A single count supports this clone. The CDR3 has 14 amino acids. Trimming removed 2 bases from V and 6 bases from J; junction bases left unmatched: 4. The germline CDR1 and CDR2 sequences are SGDLS and YYNGEE. Participants spanned ages about 18 to 100 years and resided in 24 US areas. Recovery meant two consecutive negative NP/OP PCR tests, professional clearance, or resolved symptoms. In the authors' workflow: Scientists estimated how many nucleated cells there were by amplifying reference gene primers. The assay was immunoSEQ multiplex PCR, and TCRdb's table has in-frame clones only and misses some. Clone size and V and J calls were adopted from that table, with D and trimming inferred from the DNA. The sample lists roughly 200,000 clones; more than 80% were seen once.

The receptor was isolated from a middle-aged man who had recovered from COVID-19. The genes are TRBV9 and TRBJ2-2; 7 bases are a match to TRBD1. Sequences were obtained from PBMCs or T cells enriched from blood (not recorded which). This CDR3 reads CASSVGQRPGELFF. Here the CDR3 DNA reads TGTGCCAGCAGCGTGGGACAGCGGCCCGGGGAGCTGTTTTTT.